The sequence of this T cell receptor beta chain was determined in a study of cytomegalovirus exposure and HLA in healthy donors. For this clone: Its antigen is undetermined.

This CDR3 is built from 16 residues. The germline CDR1 and CDR2 sequences are MNHEY and SVGAGI. Trimming cost V 0 bases and J 5 bases; bases outside gene matches: 8. PCR was performed using 60 Vbeta and 13 Jbeta primers. The assay was immunoSEQ multiplex PCR, and TCRdb's table has in-frame clones only and misses some. This sample has fewer than 200,000 clones, with over 65% found just once. Study results and caveats: High specificity and sensitivity for cytomegalovirus status were reported for the classifier.

Sequencing used PBMCs. The chain links TRBV6-5 to TRBJ2-3, with 7 bases matching TRBD2. The receptor was isolated from a man aged 40-49 years in good health and CMV-seropositive. CDR3 DNA: TGTGCCAGCAGTTACTCGGGGGGGGAGATAGGAGATACGCAGTATTTT. Protein: CASSYSGGEIGDTQYF.